The 18 T cell receptor beta chains below all came from one sample that was sequenced in a study of blood T cell repertoires in COVID-19. The method was immunoSEQ multiplex PCR; TCRdb's version includes in-frame clones alone and lacks a portion of them. The data show 87,000 or so clones, around 91% seen once. What was sequenced was peripheral blood. Source of these receptors: a young man with COVID-19, enrolled during active disease.

The chain couples TRBV9 to TRBJ1-6; 7 nucleotides agree with TRBD1. The CDR3 covers 15 residues. V shed 4 bases, J shed 7 bases, and the junction held 8 bases outside the gene matches. Germline-derived CDR1 and CDR2 are SGDLS and YYNGEE. CDR3 in amino acids: CASSLRTGQNSPLHF. CDR3 DNA sequence: TGTGCCAGCAGCCTAAGGACAGGCCAGAATTCACCCCTCCACTTT.

The chain employs TRBV29-1 and TRBJ2-7; tentatively, D is TRBD1 (5 bases). Germline CDR1 is SQVTM and CDR2 is ANQGSEA. The ends were cut back, 0 bases at V and 1 base at J, with 10 bases in the middle. The CDR3 is made up of 14 amino acids. The CDR3 spells CSVEERGSSYEQYF. CDR3 nucleotides: TGCAGCGTTGAAGAAAGGGGCAGTTCCTACGAGCAGTACTTC.

The chain uses TRBV24-1 and TRBJ2-1; 9 bases fit TRBD2. There are 14 residues in the CDR3. Germline CDR1 reads KGHDR; CDR2 reads SFDVKD. V dropped 8 bases and J dropped 0; count of bases not matched to a gene: 1. In nucleotides, the CDR3 is TGTGCCACCAAAGCGGGAGGCTCCTACAATGAGCAGTTCTTC. It specifies CATKAGGSYNEQFF.

This rearrangement joins TRBV30 to TRBJ2-3; tentative D call: TRBD2 (5 bases). The CDR3 runs 16 residues. Trimming cost V 4 bases and J 2 bases, with 19 bases left between them. Germline CDR1 GTSNPN, CDR2 SVGIG (reference sequence). This CDR3 is CAWTQGSRVSTDTQYF. The CDR3 region has the DNA TGTGCCTGGACCCAAGGGTCGAGGGTTTCCACAGATACGCAGTATTTT.

CDR3 sequence (DNA): TGTGCCAGTAGCCGGTATTCGGACAGTTCCTACGAGCAGTACTTC. Protein sequence: CASSRYSDSSYEQYF. The gene calls are TRBV19 and TRBJ2-7, with D maybe TRBD1 (6 bases). CDR3 length: 15 residues. V lost 6 bases to trimming and J lost 1 base, with 16 bases between them. CDR1 is LNHDA, CDR2 SQIVND, per germline (reference sequence).

J is TRBJ1-1 and V is TRBV2, with unresolved D. Germline-derived CDR1 and CDR2 are SNHLY and FYNNEI. The V end was cut by 3 bases, the J end by 3 bases, with 5 bases between. The CDR3 consists of 12 residues. Here the CDR3 reads CASSEGYTEAFF. In nucleotides, the CDR3 is TGTGCCAGCAGTGAGGGCTACACTGAAGCTTTCTTT.

The gene calls are TRBV5-6 and TRBJ2-4; no clear D gene. Trimming stripped 3 bases from V and 9 bases from J, with 7 bases between. Germline CDR1 reads SGHDT; CDR2 reads YYEEEE. The CDR3 is 11 residues long. CDR3 amino acids: CASSSSSIQYF. The CDR3 DNA reads TGTGCCAGCAGCTCTTCGTCCATTCAGTACTTC.

The chain combines TRBV10-3 with TRBJ2-1; TRBD2 matches at 11 bases. The CDR3 has 17 amino acids. Trimming cost V 0 bases and J 1 base; bases outside gene matches: 2. Germline CDR1 ENHRY, CDR2 SYGVKD. CDR3 sequence (DNA): TGTGCCATCAGTGAGTCCCCTAGCGGGAGGTCCTACAATGAGCAGTTCTTC. Its protein product is CAISESPSGRSYNEQFF.

The chain joins TRBV7-9 to TRBJ2-1; TRBD2 agrees at 15 bases. The CDR3 has 17 amino acids. Losses at the gene ends were 5 bases for V and 7 bases for J; bases not matched to a gene: 9. Germline CDR1 reads SEHNR; CDR2 reads FQNEAQ (reference sequence). The CDR3, as DNA: TGTGCCAGCAGCACACTCCTCGGGACTAGCGGGGGGAATGAGCAGTTCTTC. Amino acids: CASSTLLGTSGGNEQFF.

The chain has TRBV10-3 and TRBJ1-3; no clear D gene. Germline V CDR1 and CDR2: ENHRY, SYGVKD. The CDR3 is 14 residues long. Deletions cut 3 bases from V and 0 bases from J, with 6 bases between. As DNA, the CDR3 is TGTGCCATCAGTGAACTGAACTCTGGAAACACCATATATTTT. Its translation: CAISELNSGNTIYF.

This chain uses TRBV6-2 or TRBV6-3 with TRBJ2-7, with a possible D match to TRBD2 (6 bases). CDR3 length: 14 residues. Germline V gene lookup returns CDR1 MNHEY and CDR2 SVGEGT. Deletions cut 2 bases from V and 5 bases from J, with 13 bases between. CDR3 sequence (DNA): TGTGCCAGCAGTTACAACGGGGGAACTAACGAGCAGTACTTC. Translated: CASSYNGGTNEQYF.

The V and J genes are TRBV4-3 and TRBJ2-7; possibly TRBD2 for D (6 bases). The CDR3 loop spans 15 amino acids. Trimming shortened V by 1 base and J by 2 bases, and 12 bases separated the two germline ends. Germline CDR1 LGHNA, CDR2 YSLEER. The CDR3 coding sequence is TGCGCCAGCAGCCAAGGATCCGCGGGGACCTACGAGCAGTACTTC. This translates into CASSQGSAGTYEQYF.

This rearrangement joins TRBV10-1 to TRBJ2-3, with D possibly TRBD2 on 6 matching bases. Per the germline V gene, CDR1 is WNHNN and CDR2 is SYGVQD (reference sequence). Trimming removed 5 bases at V and 3 bases at J, with 15 bases between. The CDR3 loop spans 15 amino acids. CDR3 nucleotides: TGCGCCAGCAGTCCCCTAGCGCCGGGGACAGATACGCAGTATTTT. Amino acid sequence: CASSPLAPGTDTQYF.

The chain uses TRBV6-5 and TRBJ1-5, with TRBD1 matching 7 bases. The J segment lost 7 bases and the V segment lost 6 bases, leaving 12 bases of the junction unmatched. Per germline, CDR1 MNHEY and CDR2 SVGAGI. The CDR3 contains 15 residues. CDR3 residues: CASSPGYRGGQPQHF. The CDR3, as DNA: TGTGCCAGCAGCCCCGGCTACAGGGGTGGGCAGCCCCAGCATTTT.

V and J are TRBV7-2 and TRBJ2-2; weak D call: TRBD2 (7 bases). The V end lost 1 base, the J end lost 7 bases, and 13 bases lay between the germline ends. Germline values: CDR1 SGHTA, CDR2 FQGNSA. This CDR3 region has 15 residues. CDR3 DNA: TGTGCCAGCAGCTTAGGACGGGGGGCGAACGGGGAGCTGTTTTTT. Translation: CASSLGRGANGELFF.

A word on this clone: The germline gene is not matched at one end of the junction; a read error may be the cause. This rearrangement joins TRBV15 to TRBJ1-4; no firm D call. This CDR3 contains 14 residues. CDR1 LNHNV and CDR2 YYDKDF come from the germline V gene (reference sequence). CDR3 nucleotide sequence: TGTGCCACCAGCAGAGGGTGGGCTAATGAAAAACTGCTTTTT. Amino acids: CATSRGWANEKLLF.

The J gene is TRBJ2-5, the V gene TRBV19, with 7 positions matching TRBD1. CDR1 is LNHDA and CDR2 is SQIVND in the germline V gene (reference sequence). CDR3 length equals 15 residues. Trimming cost V 9 bases and J 5 bases; bases outside gene matches: 15. The CDR3 nucleotides read TGTGCCAGCCGCCAGACAGGGTGGGTGATGGAGACCCAGTACTTC. It codes for CASRQTGWVMETQYF.

The rearrangement joins TRBV7-9 to TRBJ1-2; possibly TRBD1 for D (6 bases). The CDR3 loop spans 19 amino acids. CDR1 SEHNR and CDR2 FQNEAQ come from the germline V gene (reference sequence). Trimming shortened V by 1 base and J by 1 base, and 22 bases separated the two germline ends. The CDR3 reads CASSLEGGYLPPFNYGYTF. CDR3 coding DNA: TGTGCCAGCAGCTTAGAAGGGGGATACCTCCCTCCTTTTAACTATGGCTACACCTTC.